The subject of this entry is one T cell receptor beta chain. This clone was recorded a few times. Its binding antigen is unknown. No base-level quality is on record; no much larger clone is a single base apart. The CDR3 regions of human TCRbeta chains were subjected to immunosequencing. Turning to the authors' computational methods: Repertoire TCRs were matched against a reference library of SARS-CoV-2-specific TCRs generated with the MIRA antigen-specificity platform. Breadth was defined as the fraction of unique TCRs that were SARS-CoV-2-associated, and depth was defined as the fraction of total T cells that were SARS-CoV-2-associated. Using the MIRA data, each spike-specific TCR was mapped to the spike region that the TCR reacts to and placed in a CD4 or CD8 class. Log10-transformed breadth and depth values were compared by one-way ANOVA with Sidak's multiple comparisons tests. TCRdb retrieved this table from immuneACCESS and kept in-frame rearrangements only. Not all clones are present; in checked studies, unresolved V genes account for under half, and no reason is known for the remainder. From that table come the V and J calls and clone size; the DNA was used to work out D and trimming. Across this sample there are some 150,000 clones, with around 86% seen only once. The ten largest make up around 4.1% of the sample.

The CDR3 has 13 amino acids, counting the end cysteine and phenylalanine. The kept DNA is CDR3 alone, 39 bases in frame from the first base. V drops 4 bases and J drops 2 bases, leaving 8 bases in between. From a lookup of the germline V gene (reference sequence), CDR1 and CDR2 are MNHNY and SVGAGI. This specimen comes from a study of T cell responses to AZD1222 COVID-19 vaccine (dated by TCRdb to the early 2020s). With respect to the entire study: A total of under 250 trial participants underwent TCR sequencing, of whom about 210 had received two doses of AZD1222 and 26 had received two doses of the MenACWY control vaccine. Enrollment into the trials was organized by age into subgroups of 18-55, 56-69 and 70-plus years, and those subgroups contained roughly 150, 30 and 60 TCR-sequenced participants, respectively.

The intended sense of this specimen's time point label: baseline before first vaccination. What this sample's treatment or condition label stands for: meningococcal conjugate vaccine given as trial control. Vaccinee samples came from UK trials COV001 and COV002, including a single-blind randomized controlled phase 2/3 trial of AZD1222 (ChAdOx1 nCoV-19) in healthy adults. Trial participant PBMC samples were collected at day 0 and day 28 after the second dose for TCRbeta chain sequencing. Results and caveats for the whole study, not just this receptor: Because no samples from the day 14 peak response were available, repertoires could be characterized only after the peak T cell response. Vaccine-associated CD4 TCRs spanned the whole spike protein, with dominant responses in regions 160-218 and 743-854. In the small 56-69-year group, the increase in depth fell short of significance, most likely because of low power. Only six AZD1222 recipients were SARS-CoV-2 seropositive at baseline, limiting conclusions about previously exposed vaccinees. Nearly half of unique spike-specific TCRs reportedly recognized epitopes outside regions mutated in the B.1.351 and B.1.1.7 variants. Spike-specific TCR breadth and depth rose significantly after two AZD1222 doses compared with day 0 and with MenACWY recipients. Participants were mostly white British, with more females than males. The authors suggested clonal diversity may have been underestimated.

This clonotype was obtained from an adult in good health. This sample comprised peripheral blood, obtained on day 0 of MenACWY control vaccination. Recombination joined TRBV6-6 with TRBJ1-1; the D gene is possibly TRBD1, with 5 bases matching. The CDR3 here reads CASSSQGNTEAFF. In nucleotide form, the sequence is TGTGCCAGCAGTTCTCAGGGAAACACTGAAGCTTTCTTT.